Sequencing of this T cell receptor (beta chain) was carried out in a study of beta chain features in type 1 diabetes. General study points: Possibly, sequencing cDNA over-represented cells that had high TCR expression levels. Naive, central memory and Treg TCRB repertoires appeared more alike in patients than in healthy donors.

A few counts support this clone. Its matching antigen is unknown. The authors reverse transcribed all of the isolated RNA, so sequencing captured expressed TCRB transcripts. Naive, central memory and regulatory T cell samples averaged approximately 3.6 million immunoSEQ reads each. Measured with immunoSEQ multiplex PCR; TCRdb has only the in-frame clones, and not every one. Of under 950,000 clones listed, 17% are singletons. Germline lookup yields CDR1 LNHDA and CDR2 SQIVND (reference sequence). This CDR3 is 14 amino acids long. The trim removed 6 bases at V and 2 bases at J, leaving 4 bases unmatched.

The source material was naive CD4+ T cells from blood. The TCR comes from a woman aged 18-29 years in good health. The rearrangement joins TRBV19 to TRBJ2-1; TRBD2 agrees at 7 bases. CDR3 in amino acids: CASRGGTTYNEQFF. The CDR3 nucleotides read TGTGCCAGTAGGGGCGGGACTACCTACAATGAGCAGTTCTTC.